A selection of T cell receptor beta chains follows, all from one sample in a study of T cell responses to AZD1222 COVID-19 vaccine. Only in-frame clones appear in the TCRdb table, and some are missing; sequencing was by immunoSEQ multiplex PCR. This table holds 100,000 to 150,000 clones, approximately 91% found once. Here the sequenced sample was peripheral blood, taken on day 0 of AZD1222 vaccination. These receptor sequences come from an adult in good health. The CDR3 runs from the conserved cysteine through the conserved F or W. Fields, in order: clone size, V gene, J gene, D gene, CDR3 protein, CDR3 DNA. D genes are given only for firm matches. The listing skips clone size in some rows; elsewhere it reads once, few, many or a size class.

size: -; V: TRBV27; J: TRBJ2-1; D: -; CDR3: CASSPRTSITMGEQFF; DNA: TGTGCCAGCAGCCCACGGACTTCTATTACAATGGGTGAGCAGTTCTTC
size: -; V: TRBV7-9; J: TRBJ1-5; D: -; CDR3: CASSLEGGSQPQHF; DNA: TGTGCCAGCAGCTTAGAGGGAGGGAGTCAGCCCCAGCATTTT
size: -; V: TRBV10-3; J: TRBJ2-7; D: -; CDR3: CATQGSGYEQYF; DNA: TGTGCCACTCAGGGAAGCGGCTACGAGCAGTACTTC
size: -; V: TRBV2; J: TRBJ1-5; D: -; CDR3: CASSPGLNSNQPQHF; DNA: TGTGCCAGCAGCCCGGGCCTCAACTCCAATCAGCCCCAGCATTTT
size: -; V: TRBV7-2; J: TRBJ1-4; D: TRBD1; CDR3: CASSLGQPNEKLFF; DNA: TGTGCCAGCAGCTTGGGACAGCCAAATGAAAAACTGTTTTTT
size: -; V: TRBV20-1; J: TRBJ2-5; D: TRBD1; CDR3: CSASRQGARSETQYF; DNA: TGCAGTGCTAGTAGACAGGGGGCGAGATCAGAGACCCAGTACTTC
size: -; V: TRBV10-3; J: TRBJ1-5; D: -; CDR3: CAISESIGGSNQPQHF; DNA: TGTGCCATCAGTGAGTCTATAGGCGGTAGCAATCAGCCCCAGCATTTT
size: -; V: TRBV29-1; J: TRBJ2-6; D: -; CDR3: CSVGIGESGANVLTF; DNA: TGCAGCGTTGGAATAGGAGAGTCTGGGGCCAACGTCCTGACTTTC
size: -; V: TRBV18; J: TRBJ2-2; D: -; CDR3: CASSQGISSGELFF; DNA: TGTGCCAGCTCACAAGGAATTTCATCTGGGGAGCTGTTTTTT
size: -; V: TRBV30; J: TRBJ1-6; D: TRBD1; CDR3: CACRTGQGYSPLHF; DNA: TGTGCCTGCCGAACGGGACAGGGCTATTCACCCCTCCACTTT
size: -; V: TRBV5-5; J: TRBJ1-6; D: TRBD1; CDR3: CASSLPPGQGYRNSPLHF; DNA: TGTGCCAGCAGCTTGCCCCCGGGACAGGGATACCGTAATTCACCCCTCCACTTT
size: -; V: TRBV14; J: TRBJ2-7; D: -; CDR3: CASSQSYEQYF; DNA: TGTGCCAGCAGCCAAAGTTACGAGCAGTACTTC
size: few; V: TRBV20-1; J: TRBJ1-4; D: -; CDR3: CSVLPDVKLFF; DNA: TGCAGTGTTTTACCGGACGTAAAACTGTTTTTT
size: -; V: TRBV19; J: TRBJ1-5; D: -; CDR3: CASSIPGLAQGQPQHF; DNA: TGTGCCAGTAGTATCCCCGGACTCGCGCAGGGGCAGCCCCAGCATTTT
size: -; V: TRBV5-1; J: TRBJ1-1; D: -; CDR3: CASSLGREAFF; DNA: TGCGCCAGCAGCTTGGGGAGGGAAGCTTTCTTT
size: -; V: TRBV29-1; J: TRBJ1-5; D: TRBD1; CDR3: CSAGQGYNQPQHF; DNA: TGCAGCGCCGGACAGGGCTACAATCAGCCCCAGCATTTT
size: -; V: TRBV27; J: TRBJ2-5; D: TRBD1; CDR3: CASSSDRQETQYF; DNA: TGTGCCAGCAGTTCGGACAGGCAAGAGACCCAGTACTTC
size: few; V: TRBV5-1; J: TRBJ1-2; D: TRBD1; CDR3: CASSARTGFGGYTF; DNA: TGCGCCAGCAGCGCCAGGACAGGATTCGGCGGCTACACCTTC
size: -; V: TRBV6-2/TRBV6-3; J: TRBJ2-1; D: TRBD2; CDR3: CVSSYAPRSGRYNEQFF; DNA: TGTGTCAGCAGTTACGCTCCCAGGAGCGGGAGGTACAATGAGCAGTTCTTC
size: -; V: TRBV2; J: TRBJ1-5; D: -; CDR3: CASREGELVQPQHF; DNA: TGTGCCAGCAGGGAAGGAGAGTTAGTACAGCCCCAGCATTTT
size: -; V: TRBV19; J: TRBJ1-4; D: -; CDR3: CASSGTVATNEKLFF; DNA: TGTGCCAGTTCCGGGACGGTTGCAACTAATGAAAAACTGTTTTTT
size: -; V: TRBV3-1/TRBV3-2; J: TRBJ2-7; D: -; CDR3: CASSSTAPSEQYF; DNA: TGTGCCAGCAGCAGTACAGCCCCTAGTGAGCAGTACTTC
size: -; V: TRBV6-5; J: TRBJ2-7; D: -; CDR3: CASQSQVTYEQYF; DNA: TGTGCCAGCCAATCCCAGGTTACCTACGAGCAGTACTTC
size: -; V: TRBV6-6; J: TRBJ2-5; D: -; CDR3: CASSQRPGETQYF; DNA: TGTGCCAGCAGTCAAAGACCCGGGGAGACCCAGTACTTC
size: once; V: TRBV3-1/TRBV3-2; J: TRBJ1-1; D: TRBD1; CDR3: CASSRGQGSTEAFF; DNA: TGTGCCAGCAGCCGAGGACAGGGGAGCACTGAAGCTTTCTTT